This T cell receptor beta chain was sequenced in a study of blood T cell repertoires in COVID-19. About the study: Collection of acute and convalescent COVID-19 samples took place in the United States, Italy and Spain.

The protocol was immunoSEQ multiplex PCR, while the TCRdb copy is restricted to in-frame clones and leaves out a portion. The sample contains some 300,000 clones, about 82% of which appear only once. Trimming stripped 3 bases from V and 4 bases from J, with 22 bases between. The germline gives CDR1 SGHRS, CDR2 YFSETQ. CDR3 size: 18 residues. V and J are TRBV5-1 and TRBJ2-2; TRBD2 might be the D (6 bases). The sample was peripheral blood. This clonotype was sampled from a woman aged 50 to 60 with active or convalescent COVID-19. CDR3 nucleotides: TGCGCCAGCAGCTCGCCGGGACTCCCCGGCTTATTCACCGGGGAGCTGTTTTTT. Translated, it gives CASSSPGLPGLFTGELFF.